Listed below are T cell receptor beta chains from one sample, sequenced in a study of siplizumab effects on memory and regulatory T cells. The repertoire was sequenced with immunoSEQ multiplex PCR; TCRdb's copy has only in-frame clones and lacks some. The sample shows 60,000 to 70,000 clones, around nine tenths of them seen only once. Sequencing used Tregs sorted from blood. The receptors stem from a human donor in good health. The CDR3 runs from the conserved cysteine through the conserved F or W. The D gene is left open where the match is weak. The size entry is marked missing in some rows and otherwise reads once, few, many or a size class.

V gene,clone size,D gene,J gene,CDR3 DNA,CDR3 protein
TRBV5-1,.,.,TRBJ2-3,TGCGCCAGCAGCTCGACTAATCGGAATACAGATACGCAGTATTTT,CASSSTNRNTDTQYF
TRBV6-7,.,.,TRBJ2-3,TGTGCCAGCAGTTACGACCTTACAGATACGCAGTATTTT,CASSYDLTDTQYF
TRBV19,few,.,TRBJ1-2,TGTGCCAGTACCCCTGTCCTCTCCTTTAGTCATCGGCCGTCTAACTATGGCTACACCTTC,CASTPVLSFSHRPSNYGYTF
TRBV18,.,.,TRBJ2-5,TGTGCCAGCTCAGGGATGAGGACCCAAGAGACCCAGTACTTC,CASSGMRTQETQYF
TRBV11-2,.,TRBD2,TRBJ2-3,TGTGCCAGCAGCTTATGGGCGGGAGTGTGGGAGGATACGCAGTATTTT,CASSLWAGVWEDTQYF
TRBV7-8,few,.,TRBJ1-5,TGTGCCAGCACCCTCGGGGCAGGTCTGAGTCAGCCCCAGCATTTT,CASTLGAGLSQPQHF
TRBV4-1,.,.,TRBJ1-5,TGCGCCAGCAGCCAAGATTCTAACAGGGCTGGCAATCAGCCCCAGCATTTT,CASSQDSNRAGNQPQHF
TRBV30,.,.,TRBJ2-7,TGTGCCTGGTCACAGGGGAGGGACCAGTACTTC,CAWSQGRDQYF
TRBV4-1,.,.,TRBJ1-5,TGCGCCAGCAGCCTAGGGCCCCGCAATCAGCCCCAGCATTTT,CASSLGPRNQPQHF
TRBV5-6,.,TRBD1,TRBJ2-5,TGTGCCAGCAGCCGGACAGGGTCCCCTAAAGAGACCCAGTACTTC,CASSRTGSPKETQYF
TRBV9,.,.,TRBJ1-1,TGTGCCAGCAGCGTAGCGGGCAACTTGAACACTGAAGCTTTCTTT,CASSVAGNLNTEAFF
TRBV28,once,TRBD2,TRBJ2-2,TGTGCCAGCAGTTTTAGCGGGCAACGGTTCGGGGAGCTGTTTTTT,CASSFSGQRFGELFF
TRBV5-4,few,.,TRBJ2-7,TGTGCCAGCAGCTTGCGGCCAGGCGAGCAGTACTTC,CASSLRPGEQYF
TRBV6-1,.,.,TRBJ2-2,TGTGCCAGCAGTGAATCGGTCGGGGAGCTGTTTTTT,CASSESVGELFF
TRBV7-3,.,.,TRBJ2-2,TGTGCCAGCAGGTTATCCGCCAACACCGGGGAGCTGTTTTTT,CASRLSANTGELFF
TRBV19,.,.,TRBJ1-3,TGTGCCAGTAGTCCTTGGGGGGCCAGAGGAAACACCATATATTTT,CASSPWGARGNTIYF
TRBV7-9,.,TRBD2,TRBJ2-1,TGTGCCGGTACGCCTCCCTCTAGCGGGAGGGCCTACAATGAGCAGTTCTTC,CAGTPPSSGRAYNEQFF
TRBV15,.,.,TRBJ1-6,TGTGCCACCAGCCGAGGGACCGGCGGGAATTCACCCCTCCACTTT,CATSRGTGGNSPLHF
TRBV11-1,few,TRBD2,TRBJ2-5,TGTGCCAGCAGCCGGGCTAGCGGGCGACTTCAAGAGACCCAGTACTTC,CASSRASGRLQETQYF
TRBV6-5,.,TRBD1,TRBJ2-2,TGTGCCAGCAGTTACTGGGTCACAGGGGCCACCGGGGAGCTGTTTTTT,CASSYWVTGATGELFF
TRBV4-3,.,.,TRBJ2-7,TGCGCCAGCAGCCAGGCAGAAAACTACGAGCAGTACTTC,CASSQAENYEQYF
TRBV5-1,.,.,TRBJ1-6,TGCGCCAGCAGCTTCGGGGGCCCGGATAATTCACCCCTCCACTTT,CASSFGGPDNSPLHF
TRBV29-1,.,TRBD1,TRBJ1-2,TGCAGCGTTGGGGACAGAGTCTATGGCTACACCTTC,CSVGDRVYGYTF
TRBV28,once,.,TRBJ2-7,TGTGCCAGCAGTTTTCGGGGACACCAATCCTACGAGCAGTACTTC,CASSFRGHQSYEQYF